One and the same sample provided the 32 T cell receptor beta chains below, sequenced in a study of blood T cell repertoires in COVID-19 (dated by TCRdb to about 2020). Library preparation used the immunoSEQ multiplex PCR assay. This is the immuneACCESS table as TCRdb keeps it, with only in-frame sequences that have V and J called. A part of the clones is gone; compared with another copy, unresolved V genes explain less than half, and the rest is unexplained. This sample is represented by 40,000 to 45,000 clones; roughly 90% of them were singletons. Around 8.2% of the sample goes to the ten largest clones. Sequenced: peripheral blood. The receptor set was obtained from a man aged 55 to 69 with active COVID-19.

The CDR3 protein is CASRWSVQGSTNGYTF. In nucleotides, the CDR3 is TGTGCCAGCCGCTGGAGCGTACAGGGATCCACGAATGGCTACACCTTC. The chain links TRBV27 to TRBJ1-2; TRBD1 might be the D (6 bases). Looked up from germline, CDR1 is MNHEY and CDR2 is SMNVEV (reference sequence). The CDR3 is 16 residues long. Trimming stripped 8 bases from V and 6 bases from J, with 25 bases between.

V and J are TRBV27 and TRBJ2-7, with TRBD2 identical over 11 bases. Germline CDR1 is MNHEY and CDR2 is SMNVEV (reference sequence). The CDR3 runs 15 residues. The V and J ends lost 5 bases and 2 bases, in that order; junction bases with no gene match: 5. The CDR3 nucleotides read TGTGCCAGCAGTGCCGGGACTAGCGGTCCCTACGAGCAGTACTTC. Translated, it gives CASSAGTSGPYEQYF.

J is TRBJ1-3 and V is TRBV3-1 (or the pseudogene TRBV3-2), with a weak D call TRBD1 (5 bases). CDR1 is LGHDT and CDR2 is YNNKEL in the germline V gene (reference sequence). V was cut by 4 bases and J by 0 bases, with 22 bases left in between. The CDR3 consists of 19 residues. As DNA, the CDR3 is TGTGCCAGCAGCCCCATAGCCGGGGGAGCCCCGAGCTCTGGAAACACCATATATTTT. Translating it yields CASSPIAGGAPSSGNTIYF.

The rearrangement joins TRBV5-4 to TRBJ1-5; 10 nucleotides match TRBD1. The CDR3 spans 14 residues. The germline gives CDR1 SGHNT, CDR2 YYREEE (reference sequence). Losses at the gene ends were 4 bases for V and 5 bases for J; bases not matched to a gene: 3. The CDR3 bases are TGTGCCAGCAGCCTAGGGACAGGGGATCAGCCCCAGCATTTT. Translating it yields CASSLGTGDQPQHF.

The rearrangement links TRBV19 to TRBJ1-2; 8 nucleotides align to TRBD1. Germline V gene lookup returns CDR1 LNHDA and CDR2 SQIVND (reference sequence). V lost 6 bases and J lost 2; bases outside the gene matches: 11. The CDR3 loop spans 16 amino acids. The CDR3 region has the DNA TGTGCCAGTAGCTCGAACCCGGGACAGGTGAACTATGGCTACACCTTC. Its translation is CASSSNPGQVNYGYTF.

The chain joins TRBV4-1 to TRBJ2-1, with TRBD2 matching over 9 bases. Germline V gives CDR1 MGHRA, CDR2 YSYEKL. There are 20 residues in the CDR3. J lost 3 bases, V lost 0 bases, and 15 bases had no gene match. CDR3 sequence (DNA): TGCGCCAGCAGCCAAGATTATATGGCGGGAGGGCCTTTTGACTACAATGAGCAGTTCTTC. It encodes CASSQDYMAGGPFDYNEQFF.

CDR3 in amino acids: CASSLQEGTEAFF. The DNA of the CDR3 is TGCGCCAGCAGCTTACAGGAAGGCACTGAAGCTTTCTTT. The chain combines TRBV5-1 with TRBJ1-1; tentative D call: TRBD1 (5 bases). Trimming left V 2 bases short and J 4 bases short, with 9 bases between. Looked up from germline, CDR1 is SGHRS and CDR2 is YFSETQ. The CDR3 is made up of 13 amino acids.

The chain's CDR3 is CASSEAGGHGYTF. The CDR3 DNA reads TGTGCCAGCAGTGAAGCCGGAGGACATGGCTACACCTTC. The chain combines TRBV6-1 with TRBJ1-2; D is undetermined. The germline V and J ends were trimmed by 0 bases and 6 bases, with 8 bases remaining between them. Germline V gives CDR1 MNHNS, CDR2 SASEGT. The CDR3 covers 13 residues.

The chain joins TRBV29-1 to TRBJ2-1, with TRBD1 matching over 8 bases. Germline values: CDR1 SQVTM, CDR2 ANQGSEA. V dropped 6 bases and J dropped 0; count of bases not matched to a gene: 4. The CDR3 has 14 residues. CDR3 nucleotide sequence: TGCAGCGTGGAGACAGGGGACTCCTACAATGAGCAGTTCTTC. The encoded protein is CSVETGDSYNEQFF.

V usage is TRBV27 and J usage is TRBJ1-2; D may be TRBD1 (6 bases). Germline V gives CDR1 MNHEY, CDR2 SMNVEV (reference sequence). The CDR3 contains 17 residues. V was pared by 5 bases and J by 0 bases, with 19 bases between. The DNA of the CDR3 is TGTGCCAGCAGTACCCACAGGGCTGAGGGGGCTAACTATGGCTACACCTTC. The encoded protein is CASSTHRAEGANYGYTF.

The rearrangement links TRBV5-5 to TRBJ2-1, with 7 bases aligning to TRBD1. Germline CDR1 and CDR2: SGHKS and YYEKEE (reference sequence). CDR3 length equals 17 residues. The trim removed 0 bases at V and 7 bases at J, leaving 13 bases unmatched. CDR3 DNA: TGTGCCAGCAGCTTGGTACTGGAGTTGACAGGGCCAAATGAGCAGTTCTTC. Translation gives CASSLVLELTGPNEQFF.

This chain connects TRBV19 to TRBJ2-2; 8 bases match TRBD1. Losses at the gene ends were 5 bases for V and 5 bases for J; bases not matched to a gene: 7. The CDR3 consists of 15 residues. Germline V CDR1 and CDR2: LNHDA, SQIVND (reference sequence). DNA for the CDR3: TGTGCCAGTAGTGCCTTGCAGGGGGCGACCGGGGAGCTGTTTTTT. This sequence encodes CASSALQGATGELFF.

The rearrangement links TRBV7-8 to TRBJ1-3; TRBD1 matches at 8 bases. The V gene end was trimmed by 5 bases and the J gene end by 0 bases; junction bases not matched to a gene: 6. The CDR3 is made up of 16 amino acids. The germline V gene encodes CDR1 SGHVS and CDR2 FQNEAQ. CDR3 nucleotides: TGTGCCAGCAGCGGCGGACAGGGCCACTCTGGAAACACCATATATTTT. It encodes CASSGGQGHSGNTIYF.

This rearrangement joins TRBV4-1 to TRBJ2-7; 7 nucleotides agree with TRBD2. The CDR3 is made up of 16 amino acids. CDR1 is MGHRA and CDR2 is YSYEKL in the germline V gene. After removal of 0 bases from V and 2 bases from J, the junction contained 7 bases not matched to a gene. The CDR3 nucleotides are TGCGCCAGCAGCCAAGATGGGAGGCGGGAGCCCTACGAGCAGTACTTC. This translates into CASSQDGRREPYEQYF.

This chain joins TRBV5-6 and TRBJ2-5; D may be TRBD1 (6 bases). Looked up from germline, CDR1 is SGHDT and CDR2 is YYEEEE. This CDR3 is built from 12 residues. Deletions cut 0 bases from V and 8 bases from J, with 8 bases between. CDR3 loop: CASSLAGVTQYF. The CDR3 DNA sequence: TGTGCCAGCAGCTTGGCAGGGGTTACCCAGTACTTC.

The V gene is TRBV7-9, the J gene TRBJ1-6; tentative D call: TRBD1 (5 bases). The CDR3 consists of 14 residues. Germline V gene lookup returns CDR1 SEHNR and CDR2 FQNEAQ (reference sequence). Trimming shortened V by 7 bases and J by 3 bases, and 10 bases separated the two germline ends. The CDR3: CASTQGNYNSPLHF. Written as DNA, the CDR3 is TGTGCCAGCACCCAGGGAAACTATAATTCACCCCTCCACTTT. Variable domain in full (rest from reference TRBV7-9 and TRBJ1-6): DTGVSQNPRHKITKRGQNVTFRCDPISEHNRLYWYRQTLGQGPEFLTYFQNEAQLEKSRLLSDRFSAERPKGSFSTLEIQRTEQGDSAMYLCASTQGNYNSPLHFGNGTRLTVT.

V is TRBV19 and J is TRBJ2-7; TRBD2 matches at 12 bases. CDR1 is LNHDA and CDR2 is SQIVND in the germline V gene (reference sequence). V was pared by 3 bases and J by 2 bases, with 11 bases of the junction left unmatched. There are 18 residues in the CDR3. The CDR3, as DNA: TGTGCCAGTAGTATTACGACTAGCGGGAGTCGACGTACCTACGAGCAGTACTTC. It codes for CASSITTSGSRRTYEQYF.

The chain employs TRBV11-2 and TRBJ2-1; D gene ambiguous. CDR1 is SGHAT, CDR2 FQNNGV, per germline. Trimming pared 3 bases from V and 8 bases from J, leaving 8 bases between. The length of the CDR3 is 12 residues. This chain's CDR3 is CASSLEFHEQFF. The CDR3 DNA follows: TGTGCCAGCAGCTTGGAGTTTCATGAGCAGTTCTTC.

The V call is TRBV18, the J call TRBJ1-4; D call uncertain. The CDR3 extends over 15 amino acids. Germline V gene sequence: CDR1 KGHSH, CDR2 LQKENI. The ends were cut back, 1 base at V and 8 bases at J, with 14 bases in the middle. The CDR3 DNA sequence: TGTGCCAGCTCACCACAGAGTGGTGATAGAGAAAAACTGTTTTTT. It is translated as CASSPQSGDREKLFF.

J is TRBJ1-2 and V is TRBV13; maybe TRBD1 (6 bases). Between the trimmed V and J ends, which lost 5 bases and 6 bases, there was a span of 13 bases. The CDR3 loop spans 13 amino acids. Germline CDR1 PRHDT, CDR2 FYEKMQ (reference sequence). CDR3 DNA: TGTGCCAGCAGCCTTGGACAGTTAAATGGCTACACCTTC. This codes for CASSLGQLNGYTF.

V is TRBV4-3 and J is TRBJ1-1, with 8 nucleotides matching TRBD1. There are 14 residues in the CDR3. CDR1 is LGHNA, CDR2 YSLEER, per germline. V dropped 5 bases and J dropped 3; count of bases not matched to a gene: 5. The CDR3 region is CASSKQGGDTEAFF. CDR3 coding DNA: TGCGCCAGCAGCAAACAGGGGGGCGACACTGAAGCTTTCTTT.

The chain is built from TRBV6-5 and TRBJ1-2; TRBD1 agrees at 9 bases. Germline CDR1 and CDR2: MNHEY and SVGAGI. J was trimmed by 3 bases and V by 2 bases; bases with no gene match: 7. CDR3 length: 16 amino acids. CDR3 sequence: CASSYTDGQGYYGYTF. In DNA, the CDR3 is TGTGCCAGCAGTTACACCGACGGACAGGGGTACTATGGCTACACCTTC.

The chain combines TRBV27 with TRBJ2-7; tentatively, D is TRBD2 (6 bases). V was shortened by 5 bases and J by 6 bases, with 14 bases between the two germline ends. The germline gives CDR1 MNHEY, CDR2 SMNVEV (reference sequence). CDR3 length: 13 residues. CDR3 residues: CASSARAGTEQYF. CDR3 DNA: TGTGCCAGCAGTGCCCGAGCGGGCACCGAGCAGTACTTC.

In this sample, this clone turned up once. V gene TRBV24-1 combines with J gene TRBJ1-5; possibly TRBD1 for D (5 bases). Deletions cut 4 bases from V and 7 bases from J, with 10 bases between. CDR3 length: 13 amino acids. In germline, CDR1 is KGHDR, CDR2 SFDVKD. The CDR3 bases are TGTGCCACCAGTGACGCTGACAGCCAGCCCCAGCATTTT. It translates to CATSDADSQPQHF.

This rearrangement joins TRBV6-6 to TRBJ2-1; 10 bases line up with TRBD2. Germline V gene sequence: CDR1 MNHNY, CDR2 SVGAGI (reference sequence). The CDR3 sequence is 15 residues long. Trimming cost V 4 bases and J 0 bases; bases outside gene matches: 0. The CDR3 DNA follows: TGTGCCAGCAGTTCTAGCGGGAGCTCCTACAATGAGCAGTTCTTC. Translating it yields CASSSSGSSYNEQFF.

The rearrangement links TRBV3-1 (or the pseudogene TRBV3-2) to TRBJ2-7; D gene ambiguous. V was shortened by 1 base and J by 5 bases, with 9 bases between the two germline ends. The CDR3 loop spans 13 amino acids. Per germline, CDR1 LGHDT and CDR2 YNNKEL (reference sequence). Written as DNA, the CDR3 is TGTGCCAGCAGCCAAGGTACAATTGACGAGCAGTACTTC. It translates to CASSQGTIDEQYF.

The CDR3 here is CASSTGITEAFF. The CDR3 bases are TGTGCCAGCTCGACAGGGATCACTGAAGCTTTCTTT. The chain combines TRBV28 with TRBJ1-1; the match to TRBD1 covers 7 bases. The CDR3 is made up of 12 amino acids. Germline V gives CDR1 MDHEN, CDR2 SYDVKM. V shed 8 bases and J 4 bases; nucleotides not matched to a gene: 4.

This clone was observed a few times. The V and J genes are TRBV2 and TRBJ1-1; 7 bases match TRBD1. V was pared by 8 bases and J by 8 bases, with 8 bases of the junction left unmatched. Germline-derived CDR1 and CDR2 are SNHLY and FYNNEI. The CDR3 contains 12 residues. CDR3 protein: CASGGWDREAFF. The CDR3 DNA follows: TGTGCCAGCGGGGGGTGGGACAGAGAAGCTTTCTTT.

In DNA form, the CDR3 reads TGTGCCTGGAGCTCGGGACTTAGCCCCTACGAGCAGTACTTC. Its translation is CAWSSGLSPYEQYF. The chain couples TRBV30 to TRBJ2-7, with a weak D call TRBD2 (6 bases). The V gene's germline CDR1 is GTSNPN and CDR2 SVGIG (reference sequence). V lost 3 bases and J lost 2, with 14 bases in between. This CDR3 has 14 amino acids.

The chain employs TRBV7-9 and TRBJ1-2; D gene uncertain. Germline CDR1 is SEHNR and CDR2 is FQNEAQ (reference sequence). This CDR3 has 15 residues. Trimming removed 5 bases at V and 2 bases at J, with 15 bases between. The CDR3 coding sequence is TGTGCCAGCAGCCCCCCCCTATCGCTAAACTATGGCTACACCTTC. This sequence encodes CASSPPLSLNYGYTF.

The chain links TRBV7-2 to TRBJ2-5, with 8 bases matching TRBD1. J was trimmed by 1 base and V by 6 bases; bases with no gene match: 10. The CDR3 is 16 amino acids. Germline CDR1 SGHTA, CDR2 FQGNSA. CDR3 amino acids: CASRRQGTGAQETQYF. CDR3 bases: TGTGCCAGCAGGCGACAGGGGACTGGGGCCCAAGAGACCCAGTACTTC.

The chain is built from TRBV5-1 and TRBJ2-6; D gene uncertain. This CDR3 is 18 amino acids long. V lost 0 bases, J lost 0 bases, and 13 bases lay in between. Germline V CDR1 and CDR2: SGHRS, YFSETQ. The CDR3 bases are TGCGCCAGCAGCTTGGGAGGTATCGGCGGCTCTGGGGCCAACGTCCTGACTTTC. This gives the protein CASSLGGIGGSGANVLTF. Full variable domain (rest looked up from reference TRBV5-1 and TRBJ2-6): KAGVTQTPRYLIKTRGQQVTLSCSPISGHRSVSWYQQTPGQGLQFLFEYFSETQRNKGNFPGRFSGRQFSNSRSEMNVSTLELGDSALYLCASSLGGIGGSGANVLTFGAGSRLTVL.